This T cell receptor beta chain is from a study of graft-versus-host responses after intestinal transplantation. Study information: Recipients were all induced with anti-thymocyte globulin, then given tacrolimus and steroids for around three years. Findings and caveats of the study: Recipient marrow harbored GvH clones, some of which surfaced first in ileum or blood. Early post-transplant HvG declines showed an association with peak circulating GvH clone levels.

Trimming took 0 bases from V and 5 from J; bases not matched to a gene: 3. The CDR3 consists of 14 residues. CDR1 and CDR2 (germline): SGHRS, YFSETQ. Method: immunoSEQ multiplex PCR; TCRdb's copy keeps in-frame clones and lacks some. Among about 93,000 clones listed, 90% to 95% were seen once. Turning to this clone: Its antigen is as yet unknown.

This receptor was obtained from a human donor who received an intestinal transplant. The starting material was unstimulated CD8+ T cells sorted from spleen or lymph node cells, obtained before intestinal transplant. The chain couples TRBV5-1 to TRBJ2-5, with TRBD2 matching 8 bases. For the CDR3, the DNA is TGCGCCAGCAGCTTGGCGGGGGGGCACGAGACCCAGTACTTC. Translation: CASSLAGGHETQYF.